This is a list of T cell receptor beta chains from one sample in a study of blood T cell repertoires in COVID-19. Data came from immunoSEQ multiplex PCR; TCRdb stores just in-frame clones and leaves some out. This repertoire shows under 45,000 clones, approximately 90% found once; its top ten account for around 20%. Sequencing input: peripheral blood. The source is a woman of 80 years or more in a cohort sampled during active or convalescent COVID-19. Each CDR3 is given with its conserved first and last residue. The order of the fields is clone size, D gene, V gene, J gene, CDR3 protein, CDR3 DNA. D genes are given only for firm matches. Expanded clones get a size class; other rows say once, few or many, or leave the size out.

-,TRBD1,TRBV29-1,TRBJ2-5,CSAAGQGVETQYF,TGCAGCGCCGCTGGACAGGGAGTAGAGACCCAGTACTTC
-,-,TRBV18,TRBJ2-3,CASSVPSGDTQYF,TGTGCCAGCTCAGTCCCTAGTGGCGATACGCAGTATTTT
once,-,TRBV7-2,TRBJ2-7,CASSSRTYEQYF,TGTGCCAGCAGCTCGAGGACCTACGAGCAGTACTTC
-,-,TRBV19,TRBJ1-5,CASSRGQPNSNQPQHF,TGTGCCAGTAGTCGCGGACAGCCCAATAGCAATCAGCCCCAGCATTTT
-,TRBD2,TRBV5-6,TRBJ2-1,CASGKRGAYNEQFF,TGTGCCAGTGGGAAGCGGGGGGCCTACAATGAGCAGTTCTTC
-,TRBD1,TRBV12-3/TRBV12-4,TRBJ1-2,CASSFRDRDGYTF,TGTGCCAGCAGTTTCCGTGACAGGGATGGCTACACCTTC
-,-,TRBV30,TRBJ1-1,CAWSVIFGLRSTEAFF,TGTGCCTGGAGTGTTATCTTTGGACTTAGAAGCACTGAAGCTTTCTTT
-,TRBD2,TRBV7-3,TRBJ2-4,CASSLSGGRRDIQYF,TGTGCCAGCAGCTTAAGCGGGGGGCGCCGGGACATTCAGTACTTC
-,TRBD1,TRBV20-1,TRBJ1-2,CSASPQGTANYGYTF,TGCAGTGCTAGTCCACAGGGGACCGCTAACTATGGCTACACCTTC
-,TRBD2,TRBV28,TRBJ2-2,CASSLPSGGLMNTGELFF,TGTGCCAGCAGTCTGCCTAGCGGGGGCCTGATGAACACCGGGGAGCTGTTTTTT
-,TRBD2,TRBV9,TRBJ2-1,CASSVGPSSGGSYNEQFF,TGTGCCAGCAGCGTAGGGCCAAGTTCGGGGGGCTCCTACAATGAGCAGTTCTTC
-,-,TRBV6-1,TRBJ2-5,CASSELGGSTQYF,TGTGCCAGCAGTGAATTGGGGGGATCGACCCAGTACTTC
-,TRBD1,TRBV12-3/TRBV12-4,TRBJ1-6,CASSRGLASPLHF,TGTGCCAGCAGCAGGGGGCTGGCTTCACCCCTCCACTTT
once,TRBD1,TRBV7-8,TRBJ2-3,CASSPRTGGGGTDTQYF,TGTGCCAGCAGCCCTCGGACAGGGGGCGGTGGCACAGATACGCAGTATTTT
once,TRBD2,TRBV5-1,TRBJ2-1,CASSPGLAGGRYNEQFF,TGCGCCAGCAGTCCGGGACTAGCGGGGGGCCGTTACAATGAGCAGTTCTTC
few,-,TRBV25-1,TRBJ1-4,CASSESGSGEKLFF,TGTGCCAGCAGTGAATCTGGTTCAGGAGAAAAACTGTTTTTT
once,TRBD1,TRBV19,TRBJ1-5,CASSADRGLGNQPQHF,TGTGCCAGTAGTGCCGACAGGGGGCTCGGCAATCAGCCCCAGCATTTT
-,-,TRBV28,TRBJ1-3,CASSPGNTIYF,TGTGCCAGCAGTCCAGGAAACACCATATATTTT
once,TRBD1,TRBV7-8,TRBJ2-7,CASSGDRGPPYEQYF,TGTGCCAGCAGCGGCGACAGGGGGCCCCCGTACGAGCAGTACTTC
once,TRBD1,TRBV6-5,TRBJ1-5,CASTRMGQSNQPQHF,TGTGCCAGCACCAGGATGGGACAGTCCAATCAGCCCCAGCATTTT
-,-,TRBV3-1/TRBV3-2,TRBJ1-2,CASSQEGGRGYTF,TGTGCCAGCAGCCAAGAGGGGGGTCGTGGCTACACCTTC
-,TRBD1,TRBV4-1,TRBJ1-3,CASSHNRGLSGNTIYF,TGCGCCAGCAGCCACAACAGGGGTTTGTCTGGAAACACCATATATTTT
-,-,TRBV9,TRBJ2-1,CASSIDGEQFF,TGTGCCAGCAGCATAGACGGTGAGCAGTTCTTC
-,TRBD1,TRBV7-2,TRBJ1-2,CASSLDRGGYTF,TGTGCCAGCAGCTTGGACAGGGGTGGCTACACCTTC
few,-,TRBV30,TRBJ2-7,CAWSSGVVNEQYF,TGTGCCTGGAGCAGCGGCGTCGTTAACGAGCAGTACTTC
-,-,TRBV19,TRBJ1-4,CASSIVRGIATNEKLFF,TGTGCCAGTAGTATAGTACGGGGTATCGCAACTAATGAAAAACTGTTTTTT
few,-,TRBV4-1,TRBJ1-3,CASSRGFAGLKGNTIYF,TGCGCCAGCAGCCGGGGATTTGCGGGACTGAAGGGAAACACCATATATTTT
few,TRBD1,TRBV7-9,TRBJ1-3,CASSYRQGIGNTIYF,TGTGCCAGCAGCTACCGACAGGGAATAGGAAACACCATATATTTT
-,TRBD1,TRBV29-1,TRBJ1-1,CSVSRGHGNTEAFF,TGCAGCGTCTCCAGGGGGCATGGGAACACTGAAGCTTTCTTT
-,-,TRBV6-5,TRBJ1-1,CASSYTGLTNTEAFF,TGTGCCAGCAGTTATACCGGACTGACGAACACTGAAGCTTTCTTT
-,TRBD2,TRBV4-3,TRBJ2-7,CASSPRSSGGVAYEQYF,TGCGCCAGCAGCCCCAGGTCCTCGGGGGGGGTAGCCTACGAGCAGTACTTC
-,-,TRBV6-2/TRBV6-3,TRBJ2-7,CASSLDPSAGEQYF,TGTGCCAGCAGTCTCGATCCCAGCGCTGGCGAGCAGTACTTC
-,-,TRBV11-2,TRBJ2-4,CASSLVWGGQLAKNIQYF,TGTGCCAGCAGCTTAGTATGGGGGGGCCAGTTAGCCAAAAACATTCAGTACTTC
-,-,TRBV6-5,TRBJ2-7,CASRPTSRRNKEQYF,TGTGCCAGCAGGCCTACTAGCCGGCGCAATAAGGAGCAGTACTTC
-,TRBD1,TRBV5-1,TRBJ2-5,CASKGQVIQETQYF,TGCGCCAGCAAAGGACAGGTCATTCAAGAGACCCAGTACTTC
-,TRBD1,TRBV7-6,TRBJ2-6,CASSLARGLSSGANVLTF,TGTGCCAGCAGCTTAGCGAGGGGGCTGAGCTCTGGGGCCAACGTCCTGACTTTC
-,-,TRBV6-5,TRBJ2-2,CASSYSRTTAGELFF,TGTGCCAGCAGTTACTCTAGGACTACAGCCGGGGAGCTGTTTTTT
-,TRBD2,TRBV7-3,TRBJ2-3,CASSSSGGASDTQYF,TGTGCCAGCAGCTCTAGCGGGGGGGCATCGGATACGCAGTATTTT
once,-,TRBV5-4,TRBJ2-1,CASSQGELLYNEQFF,TGTGCCAGCAGCCAAGGAGAGCTCCTCTACAATGAGCAGTTCTTC
-,TRBD1,TRBV11-2,TRBJ1-2,CASSLETGGSYGYTF,TGTGCCAGCAGCTTAGAGACAGGGGGGTCCTATGGCTACACCTTC
once,-,TRBV10-1,TRBJ1-5,CASSAGSNQPQHF,TGCGCCAGCAGTGCGGGGAGCAATCAGCCCCAGCATTTT
-,TRBD1,TRBV27,TRBJ2-1,CASTRDRGYEQFF,TGTGCCAGCACCAGGGACAGGGGCTATGAGCAGTTCTTC
-,TRBD2,TRBV5-8,TRBJ2-7,CASSLAEKTGGYEQYF,TGTGCCAGCAGCTTGGCGGAAAAAACGGGAGGGTACGAGCAGTACTTC
-,TRBD2,TRBV18,TRBJ2-7,CASSPPSGGTYEQYF,TGTGCCAGCTCACCACCGAGCGGGGGGACCTACGAGCAGTACTTC
once,-,TRBV29-1,TRBJ1-1,CSVPGYGTEAFF,TGCAGCGTACCGGGATATGGTACTGAAGCTTTCTTT
-,-,TRBV24-1,TRBJ2-1,CATSASGLDNEQFF,TGTGCCACCAGTGCCTCAGGGCTGGACAATGAGCAGTTCTTC
few,-,TRBV12-5,TRBJ2-3,CASGLILSGLSTDTQYF,TGTGCTAGTGGTTTGATCTTGAGTGGGCTTAGCACAGATACGCAGTATTTT